These 12 T cell receptor beta chains originate from one sample sequenced in a study of control samples from healthy donors and cancer patients. TCRdb's copy holds only in-frame clones and misses some; the assay was immunoSEQ multiplex PCR. The table records some 120,000 clones, approximately 90% of them present only once. The sequenced sample was blood. The receptors derive from a woman aged 65 to 85 in good health.

J is TRBJ1-5 and V is TRBV5-1; no clear D. This CDR3 is 14 amino acids long. Trimming shortened V by 4 bases and J by 5 bases, and 13 bases separated the two germline ends. Germline values: CDR1 SGHRS, CDR2 YFSETQ. The CDR3 is CASSQNVGDQPQHF. CDR3 DNA: TGCGCCAGCAGCCAGAACGTCGGGGATCAGCCCCAGCATTTT.

The rearrangement joins TRBV12-5 to TRBJ2-7; no clear D gene. V was shortened by 0 bases and J by 0 bases, with 15 bases between the two germline ends. The CDR3 spans 17 residues. The germline gives CDR1 LGHNT, CDR2 FRNRAP. CDR3 in amino acids: CASGLVLNYYDSYEQYF. For the CDR3, the DNA is TGTGCTAGTGGTTTGGTTCTCAACTACTATGACTCCTACGAGCAGTACTTC.

The chain is built from TRBV5-1 and TRBJ1-2; no clear D. Per germline, CDR1 SGHRS and CDR2 YFSETQ. V was pared by 5 bases and J by 6 bases, with 8 bases between. The CDR3 is 11 residues long. CDR3 sequence (DNA): TGCGCCAGCAGTAAAGAGGATGGCTACACCTTC. It specifies CASSKEDGYTF.

The rearrangement uses TRBV5-1 and TRBJ2-7; TRBD1 matches at 7 bases. CDR3 length: 15 amino acids. Germline V gene sequence: CDR1 SGHRS, CDR2 YFSETQ. V dropped 4 bases and J dropped 0; count of bases not matched to a gene: 7. The DNA for the CDR3 is TGCGCCAGCAGCGACCGGGACAGAGGCTCCTACGAGCAGTACTTC. Amino acids: CASSDRDRGSYEQYF.

The chain combines TRBV4-3 with TRBJ2-1; D ambiguous. Between the trimmed V and J ends, which lost 0 bases and 2 bases, there was a span of 8 bases. Germline assignment: CDR1 LGHNA and CDR2 YSLEER. The CDR3 extends over 15 amino acids. Written as DNA, the CDR3 is TGCGCCAGCAGCCAAGATCGCGCGACCTACAATGAGCAGTTCTTC. It translates to CASSQDRATYNEQFF.

DNA of the CDR3: TGTGCCAGCGGAACAACCTACAATGAGCAGTTCTTC. It yields the protein CASGTTYNEQFF. The V gene is TRBV7-6, the J gene TRBJ2-1; no clear D gene. The V end was cut by 8 bases, the J end by 2 bases, with 7 bases between. CDR1 is SGHVS, CDR2 FNYEAQ, per germline. The CDR3 contains 12 residues. Supplemented by reference TRBV7-6 and TRBJ2-1, the full variable domain reads GAGVSQSPRYKVTKRGQDVALRCDPISGHVSLYWYRQALGQGPEFLTYFNYEAQQDKSGLPNDRFSAERPEGSISTLTIQRTEQRDSAMYRCASGTTYNEQFFGPGTRLTVL.

The genes are TRBV6-2 or TRBV6-3 and TRBJ2-5; D is undetermined. Trimming cost V 0 bases and J 5 bases, with 4 bases left between them. This CDR3 comprises 12 residues. CDR1 is MNHEY and CDR2 is SVGEGT in the germline V gene. Written as DNA, the CDR3 is TGTGCCAGCAGTTACTCGAGGGAGACCCAGTACTTC. Amino acid sequence: CASSYSRETQYF.

Notes on this clone: One junction end disagrees with the germline gene, perhaps due to a read error. This specimen includes other DNA sequences encoding the same CDR3. This chain links TRBV6-5 with TRBJ1-2, with D perhaps TRBD1 (5 bases). Germline V gives CDR1 MNHEY, CDR2 SVGAGI. This CDR3 contains 15 residues. CDR3 in amino acids: CASSYSPGSGHGYTF. The CDR3 coding sequence is TGTGCCAGCAGCTACTCCCCAGGGTCAGGGCATGGCTACACCTTC.

V usage is TRBV29-1 and J usage is TRBJ1-3; no clear D. Germline V gene sequence: CDR1 SQVTM, CDR2 ANQGSEA. The CDR3 sequence is 14 residues long. Trimming took 6 bases from V and 1 from J, leaving 13 bases between them. Written as DNA, the CDR3 is TGCAGCGTGTTAAGGTCAGGATCTGGAAACACCATATATTTT. Translated, it gives CSVLRSGSGNTIYF.

The rearrangement joins TRBV7-8 to TRBJ2-3; a weak D match, TRBD2 (6 bases). The CDR3 covers 14 residues. The germline CDR1 and CDR2 sequences are SGHVS and FQNEAQ. V was trimmed by 0 bases and J by 8 bases, leaving 12 bases between them. The CDR3 here is CASSLAGTGITQYF. The CDR3 DNA is TGTGCCAGCAGCTTAGCCGGGACTGGAATTACGCAGTATTTT.

The chain recombines TRBV27 with TRBJ1-1, with D maybe TRBD1 (5 bases). Between the trimmed V and J ends, which lost 3 bases and 0 bases, there was a span of 11 bases. Germline CDR1 MNHEY, CDR2 SMNVEV (reference sequence). The CDR3 sequence is 15 residues long. The CDR3 nucleotides read TGTGCCAGCAGTTTGGGTTGGGGGTTGAACACTGAAGCTTTCTTT. Translating gives CASSLGWGLNTEAFF.

The genes are TRBV10-1 and TRBJ1-1; possibly TRBD1 for D (6 bases). V lost 6 bases to trimming and J lost 1 base, with 9 bases between them. CDR1 WNHNN and CDR2 SYGVQD come from the germline V gene (reference sequence). The CDR3 has 13 amino acids. This CDR3 is CASREGGNTEAFF. The CDR3 nucleotides are TGCGCCAGCAGGGAGGGGGGGAACACTGAAGCTTTCTTT.